The 19 T cell receptor beta chains listed next were all sequenced from one sample in a study of T cell changes during pregnancy in multiple sclerosis. Some clones are missing from TCRdb's copy, which holds only in-frame ones; the method was immunoSEQ multiplex PCR. The table includes about 99,000 clones, 80% to 95% detected once. The sequenced sample was peripheral blood, obtained after pregnancy. The receptors stem from a female donor with multiple sclerosis, enrolled in a pregnancy study.

The chain combines TRBV11-2 with TRBJ2-1; D might be TRBD2 (5 bases). V gave up 5 bases and J gave up 0 bases, with 14 bases separating them. The CDR3 is 16 residues long. Per germline, CDR1 SGHAT and CDR2 FQNNGV. The CDR3 loop reads CASSPPLGSSYNEQFF. The CDR3 DNA reads TGTGCCAGCAGCCCCCCACTGGGGAGCTCCTACAATGAGCAGTTCTTC.

This chain joins TRBV28 and TRBJ1-2; possible D gene TRBD1, 5 bases. Between the trimmed V and J ends, which lost 1 base and 2 bases, there was a span of 14 bases. The CDR3 sequence is 16 residues long. From germline, CDR1 is MDHEN and CDR2 SYDVKM. For the CDR3, the DNA is TGTGCCAGCAGTTTATCCGGCAGGGCCAGAAACTATGGCTACACCTTC. Its protein is CASSLSGRARNYGYTF.

The chain recombines TRBV6-4 with TRBJ2-1; 8 bases align to TRBD2. Germline V lookup: CDR1 MRHNA, CDR2 SNTAGT. The CDR3 spans 13 residues. V shed 6 bases, J shed 8 bases, and the junction held 6 bases outside the gene matches. In nucleotides, the CDR3 is TGTGCCAGCAGGGGGACTAGTAGCCATGAGCAGTTCTTC. This translates into CASRGTSSHEQFF.

The CDR3 DNA is TGTGCCAGCAGCCGGGTGAGCAATCAGCCCCAGCATTTT. It codes for CASSRVSNQPQHF. The chain carries TRBV9 and TRBJ1-5, with unresolved D. Germline V lookup: CDR1 SGDLS, CDR2 YYNGEE. Trimming took 4 bases from V and 1 from J, leaving 6 bases between them. The CDR3 extends over 13 amino acids.

The chain couples TRBV5-6 to TRBJ1-1, with D maybe TRBD1 (5 bases). The CDR3 is made up of 14 amino acids. Trimming took off 4 bases at V and 1 base at J, with 11 bases between the two ends. Germline CDR1 SGHDT, CDR2 YYEEEE. For the CDR3, the DNA is TGTGCCAGCAGCCGCATCGGGGGGAACACTGAAGCTTTCTTT. This sequence encodes CASSRIGGNTEAFF.

This chain connects TRBV9 to TRBJ2-2, with D uncertain. Germline CDR1 reads SGDLS; CDR2 reads YYNGEE. The CDR3 has 13 residues. Trimming took 0 bases from V and 7 from J, leaving 7 bases between them. The CDR3 DNA follows: TGTGCCAGCAGCGTAGGGGCAGACGGGGAGCTGTTTTTT. It encodes CASSVGADGELFF.

V is TRBV9 and J is TRBJ1-1; D might be TRBD1 (6 bases). Germline V gene lookup returns CDR1 SGDLS and CDR2 YYNGEE. V lost 0 bases and J 5 bases, leaving 11 bases between the germline ends. CDR3 size: 14 residues. The CDR3 DNA reads as TGTGCCAGCAGCGTAGATTTAAGGGGGACTGAAGCTTTCTTT. This sequence encodes CASSVDLRGTEAFF.

The chain joins TRBV7-9 to TRBJ1-2, with D maybe TRBD1 (6 bases). Trimming shortened V by 1 base and J by 5 bases, and 11 bases separated the two germline ends. The V gene's germline CDR1 is SEHNR and CDR2 FQNEAQ (reference sequence). The length of the CDR3 is 14 residues. CDR3 bases: TGTGCCAGCAGCTTAGTCGGGGACAAATATGGCTACACCTTC. Protein sequence: CASSLVGDKYGYTF.

This chain uses TRBV7-2 with TRBJ1-2, with 9 nucleotides matching TRBD1. After removal of 5 bases from V and 5 bases from J, the junction contained 9 bases not matched to a gene. The CDR3 covers 15 residues. Per germline, CDR1 SGHTA and CDR2 FQGNSA. CDR3 DNA sequence: TGTGCCAGCAGCCAACGGACAGGGGATTCTTATGGCTACACCTTC. Residues: CASSQRTGDSYGYTF.

The chain joins TRBV4-3 to TRBJ1-3, with TRBD1 as a possible D gene (5 bases). Trimming cost V 3 bases and J 0 bases, with 9 bases left between them. There are 15 residues in the CDR3. Germline CDR1 is LGHNA and CDR2 is YSLEER. The CDR3 DNA is TGCGCCAGCAGCCAGGGGACTAGCTCTGGAAACACCATATATTTT. This codes for CASSQGTSSGNTIYF.

The genes are TRBV27 and TRBJ2-4; perhaps TRBD2 as D (7 bases). CDR3 length: 14 residues. Germline loops: CDR1 MNHEY, CDR2 SMNVEV (reference sequence). V lost 5 bases and J 7 bases, leaving 15 bases between the germline ends. CDR3 bases: TGTGCCAGCAGTCGCGGGGGCCCCGGTAACATTCAGTACTTC. It is translated as CASSRGGPGNIQYF.

This chain connects TRBV15 to TRBJ2-3; TRBD2 agrees at 9 bases. The V gene end was trimmed by 0 bases and the J gene end by 14 bases; junction bases not matched to a gene: 12. The CDR3 runs 15 residues. Per germline, CDR1 LNHNV and CDR2 YYDKDF (reference sequence). CDR3 nucleotides: TGTGCCACCAGCAGAGATGCCTTAGCGGGAGCCTTTAGGTATTTT. This gives the protein CATSRDALAGAFRYF.

J is TRBJ1-2 and V is TRBV5-6; 8 nucleotides match TRBD1. CDR3 size: 15 residues. Germline lookup yields CDR1 SGHDT and CDR2 YYEEEE. V was clipped by 1 base and J by 8 bases; unmatched bases: 10. The DNA for the CDR3 is TGTGCCAGCAGCTTGATGGGCCAGGGGGCGAGAGGCTACACCTTC. It specifies CASSLMGQGARGYTF.

The J gene is TRBJ2-5, the V gene TRBV29-1; TRBD2 matches 8 bases. The junction had 10 bases not matched to a gene; V was cut back by 0 bases and J by 1 base. The germline V gene has CDR1 SQVTM and CDR2 ANQGSEA. The CDR3 covers 17 residues. The CDR3 loop is CSVEDGLASFPQETQYF. The CDR3 region has the DNA TGCAGCGTTGAAGACGGACTAGCCAGTTTCCCCCAAGAGACCCAGTACTTC.

The V gene is TRBV30, the J gene TRBJ1-5; D uncertain. CDR3 size: 14 residues. Germline lookup yields CDR1 GTSNPN and CDR2 SVGIG (reference sequence). Deletions cut 0 bases from V and 2 bases from J, with 8 bases between. CDR3 sequence reads: CAWSVEAGNQPQHF. For the CDR3, the DNA is TGTGCCTGGAGTGTTGAAGCGGGCAATCAGCCCCAGCATTTT. Full variable domain (remainder filled in from reference TRBV30 and TRBJ1-5): SQTIHQWPATLVQPVGSPLSLECTVEGTSNPNLYWYRQAAGRGLQLLFYSVGIGQISSEVPQNLSASRPQDRQFILSSKKLLLSDSGFYLCAWSVEAGNQPQHFGDGTRLSIL.

The chain uses TRBV6-6 and TRBJ1-5; tentative D call: TRBD1 (5 bases). Germline CDR1 and CDR2: MNHNY and SVGAGI (reference sequence). The CDR3 covers 15 residues. Trimming took 6 bases from V and 1 from J, leaving 13 bases between them. DNA for the CDR3: TGTGCCAGCAGGGTTACAGGAGGGAGCAATCAGCCCCAGCATTTT. Its protein product is CASRVTGGSNQPQHF.

The V gene is TRBV12-2, the J gene TRBJ2-7; TRBD2, as called in the table, went unchecked against the DNA. TRBV12-2 is given as a pseudogene. The CDR3 spans 16 residues. CDR3 region: CASRPTQTSGDYEQYF. The DNA for the CDR3 is TGTGCAAGTCGCCCTACCCAGACTAGCGGAGACTACGAGCAGTACTTC.

The V gene is TRBV28, the J gene TRBJ2-1, with a weak D call TRBD1 (6 bases). Germline values: CDR1 MDHEN, CDR2 SYDVKM. Trimming left V 6 bases short and J 4 bases short, with 7 bases between. The CDR3 is 12 amino acids. The CDR3 loop reads CASRGAYNEQFF. The CDR3 coding sequence is TGTGCCAGCAGGGGGGCGTACAATGAGCAGTTCTTC. The variable domain in full, with the rest retrieved from reference TRBV28 and TRBJ2-1, is DVKVTQSSRYLVKRTGEKVFLECVQDMDHENMFWYRQDPGLGLRLIYFSYDVKMKEKGDIPEGYSVSREKKERFSLILESASTNQTSMYLCASRGAYNEQFFGPGTRLTVL.

This chain uses TRBV11-1 with TRBJ2-5; D remains unclear. With 5 bases removed from V and 1 base from J, the gap between germline ends came to 8 bases. The V gene's germline CDR1 is SGHAT and CDR2 FQDESV (reference sequence). The CDR3 is 13 residues long. CDR3 sequence: CASSLQIQETQYF. CDR3 in DNA: TGTGCCAGCAGCCTTCAGATCCAAGAGACCCAGTACTTC. The variable domain in full, completed from reference TRBV11-1 and TRBJ2-5, reads EAEVAQSPRYKITEKSQAVAFWCDPISGHATLYWYRQILGQGPELLVQFQDESVVDDSQLPKDRFSAERLKGVDSTLKIQPAELGDSAMYLCASSLQIQETQYFGPGTRLLVL.